The text below deals with one TCR beta chain. This entry is derived from a study of blood T cell repertoires in COVID-19. Study details: Material from acute and convalescent COVID-19 was sourced from the United States, Italy and Spain. PBMCs, B-cell-depleted T cells, or T cells provided the cDNA or gDNA that made up the material.

The V end was cut by 4 bases, the J end by 9 bases, with 10 bases between. CDR1 and CDR2 from the germline V gene are LGHDT and YNNKEL (reference sequence). The CDR3 extends over 12 amino acids. In the original processing: Nucleated cell counts were estimated from reference gene primer amplification. The method was immunoSEQ multiplex PCR; TCRdb's version includes in-frame clones alone and lacks a portion of them. The D gene and trimming were derived from the DNA, and the V and J assignments and clone size from that table. The sample carries 110,000 or so clones, around 85% recorded once. The chain combines TRBV3-1 (or the pseudogene TRBV3-2) with TRBJ2-1; tentative D call: TRBD2 (6 bases). The sequenced sample consisted of peripheral blood. This clonotype was obtained from a woman aged 60 to 75 with COVID-19, enrolled during active disease. In DNA, the CDR3 is TGTGCCAGCAGCCTGGAGGGGAGTGAGCAGTTCTTC. Translating gives CASSLEGSEQFF.